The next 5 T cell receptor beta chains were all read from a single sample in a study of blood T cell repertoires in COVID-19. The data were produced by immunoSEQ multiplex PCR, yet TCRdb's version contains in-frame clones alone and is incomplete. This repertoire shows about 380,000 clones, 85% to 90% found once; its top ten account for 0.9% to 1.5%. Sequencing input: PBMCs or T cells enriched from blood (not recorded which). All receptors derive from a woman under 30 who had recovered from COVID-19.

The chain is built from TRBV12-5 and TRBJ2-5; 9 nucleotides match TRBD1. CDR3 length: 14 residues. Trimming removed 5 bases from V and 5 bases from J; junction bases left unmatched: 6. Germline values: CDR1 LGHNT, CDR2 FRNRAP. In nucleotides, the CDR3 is TGTGCTAGTGGTCAAGGGACAGGGAAGGAGACCCAGTACTTC. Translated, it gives CASGQGTGKETQYF. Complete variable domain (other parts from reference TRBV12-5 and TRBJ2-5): DARVTQTPRHKVTEMGQEVTMRCQPILGHNTVFWYRQTMMQGLELLAYFRNRAPLDDSGMPKDRFSAEMPDATLATLKIQPSEPRDSAVYFCASGQGTGKETQYFGPGTRLLVL.

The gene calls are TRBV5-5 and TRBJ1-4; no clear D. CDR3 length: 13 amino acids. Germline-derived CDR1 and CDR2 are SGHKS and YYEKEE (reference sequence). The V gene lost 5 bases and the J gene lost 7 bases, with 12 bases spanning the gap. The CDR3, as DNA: TGTGCCAGCAGATGGTTATACGGTGAAAAACTGTTTTTT. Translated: CASRWLYGEKLFF.

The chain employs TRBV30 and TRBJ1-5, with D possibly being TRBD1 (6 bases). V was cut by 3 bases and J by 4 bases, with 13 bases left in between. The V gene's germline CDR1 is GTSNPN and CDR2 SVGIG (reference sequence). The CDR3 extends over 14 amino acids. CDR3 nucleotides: TGTGCCTGGAGCGAGGGAGGGGGGAATCAGCCCCAGCATTTT. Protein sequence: CAWSEGGGNQPQHF.

The CDR3 sequence is CATSDSHRAQETQYF. The CDR3 DNA reads TGTGCCACCAGTGACTCTCACAGGGCCCAAGAGACCCAGTACTTC. The gene calls are TRBV24-1 and TRBJ2-5, with a possible D match to TRBD1 (6 bases). V was pared by 4 bases and J by 1 base, with 12 bases between. The germline V gene has CDR1 KGHDR and CDR2 SFDVKD. The CDR3 extends over 15 amino acids.

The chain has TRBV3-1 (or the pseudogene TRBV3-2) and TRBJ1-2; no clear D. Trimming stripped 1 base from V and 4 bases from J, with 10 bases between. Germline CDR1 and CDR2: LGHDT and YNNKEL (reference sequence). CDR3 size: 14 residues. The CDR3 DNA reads TGTGCCAGCAGCCAAGGAGGTATGGGCTATGGCTACACCTTC. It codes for CASSQGGMGYGYTF.